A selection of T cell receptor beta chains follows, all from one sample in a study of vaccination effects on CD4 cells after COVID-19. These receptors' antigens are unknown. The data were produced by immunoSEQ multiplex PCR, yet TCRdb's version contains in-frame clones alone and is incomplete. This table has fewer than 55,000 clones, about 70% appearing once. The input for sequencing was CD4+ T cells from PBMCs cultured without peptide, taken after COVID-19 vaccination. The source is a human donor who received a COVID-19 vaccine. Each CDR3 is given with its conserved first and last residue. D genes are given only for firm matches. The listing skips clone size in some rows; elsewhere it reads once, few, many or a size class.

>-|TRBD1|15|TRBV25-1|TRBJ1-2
CASSDGTETNYGYTF
TGTGCCAGCAGTGACGGGACAGAAACTAACTATGGCTACACCTTC
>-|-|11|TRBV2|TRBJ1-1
CANGGNTEAFF
TGTGCCAACGGAGGGAACACTGAAGCTTTCTTT
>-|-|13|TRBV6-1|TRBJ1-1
CASSEVGLRGAFF
TGTGCCAGCAGTGAAGTGGGTCTACGCGGGGCTTTCTTT
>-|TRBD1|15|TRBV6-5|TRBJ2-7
CASSYSTGGTYEQYF
TGTGCCAGCAGTTACTCGACAGGGGGAACCTACGAGCAGTACTTC
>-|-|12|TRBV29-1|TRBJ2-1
CSVEDRAAEQFF
TGCAGCGTTGAAGATAGAGCGGCTGAGCAGTTCTTC
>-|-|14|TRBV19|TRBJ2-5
CASSTQGSGETQYF
TGTGCCAGTAGTACCCAGGGATCTGGGGAGACCCAGTACTTC
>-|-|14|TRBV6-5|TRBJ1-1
CASSYFLTRDKAFF
TGTGCCAGCAGTTACTTTCTTACTAGGGACAAAGCTTTCTTT
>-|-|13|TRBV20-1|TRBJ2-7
CSAGGQGGYEQYF
TGCAGTGCTGGTGGGCAGGGTGGTTACGAGCAGTACTTC
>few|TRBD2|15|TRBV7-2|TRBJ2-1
CASSLDLAGGGEQFF
TGTGCCAGCAGCTTAGACCTAGCGGGGGGGGGTGAGCAGTTCTTC
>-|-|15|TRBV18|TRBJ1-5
CASSPPSDGNQPQHF
TGTGCCAGCTCACCACCCTCGGACGGGAATCAGCCCCAGCATTTT
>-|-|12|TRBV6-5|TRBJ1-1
CASTLHRREAFF
TGTGCCAGCACCTTACATCGACGGGAAGCTTTCTTT
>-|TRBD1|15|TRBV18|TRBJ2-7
CASSPPGTAYYEQYF
TGTGCCAGCTCACCCCCCGGGACAGCCTACTACGAGCAGTACTTC
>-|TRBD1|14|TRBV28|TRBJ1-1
CASKRQGGNTEAFF
TGTGCCAGCAAGAGACAGGGGGGGAACACTGAAGCTTTCTTT
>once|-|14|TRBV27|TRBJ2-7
CASSWGVEVGEQYF
TGTGCCAGCAGTTGGGGGGTCGAGGTTGGCGAGCAGTACTTC
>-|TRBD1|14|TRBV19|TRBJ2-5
CASSLGTGGETQYF
TGTGCCAGTAGTCTAGGAACAGGGGGAGAGACCCAGTACTTC
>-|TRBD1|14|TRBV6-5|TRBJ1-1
CASSWDRGLTEAFF
TGTGCCAGCAGTTGGGACAGGGGGCTCACTGAAGCTTTCTTT
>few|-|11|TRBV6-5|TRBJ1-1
CASFMNTEAFF
TGTGCCAGCTTCATGAACACTGAAGCTTTCTTT
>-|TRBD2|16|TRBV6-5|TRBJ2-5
CASSYLGTSTQETQYF
TGTGCCAGCAGTTACCTCGGGACTAGCACACAAGAGACCCAGTACTTC
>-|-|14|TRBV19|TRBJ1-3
CASSMASSGNTIYF
TGTGCCAGTAGTATGGCCAGCTCTGGAAACACCATATATTTT
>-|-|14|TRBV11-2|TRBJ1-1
CASSSQRAGTEAFF
TGTGCCAGCAGCTCACAGAGGGCTGGCACTGAAGCTTTCTTT
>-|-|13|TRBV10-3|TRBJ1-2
CAISESTAYGYTF
TGTGCCATCAGTGAGTCGACAGCCTATGGCTACACCTTC
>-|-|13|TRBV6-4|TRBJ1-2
CASSDSGGYGYTF
TGTGCCAGCAGTGACTCGGGTGGATATGGCTACACCTTC
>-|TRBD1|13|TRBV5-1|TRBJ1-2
CASSEQGAYGYTF
TGCGCCAGCAGCGAACAGGGGGCCTATGGCTACACCTTC
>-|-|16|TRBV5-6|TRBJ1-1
CASSLAGAQANTEAFF
TGTGCCAGCAGCTTGGCCGGAGCACAGGCGAACACTGAAGCTTTCTTT
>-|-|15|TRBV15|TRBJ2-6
CATSSAASGANVLTF
TGTGCCACCAGCAGCGCCGCCTCTGGGGCCAACGTCCTGACTTTC
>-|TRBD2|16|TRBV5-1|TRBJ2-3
CASSLTLGGGGDTQYF
TGCGCCAGCAGCTTGACCCTGGGGGGGGGAGGAGATACGCAGTATTTT
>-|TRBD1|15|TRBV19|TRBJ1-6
CASSIDGTGVAPLHF
TGTGCCAGTAGTATAGATGGGACAGGGGTCGCACCCCTCCACTTT
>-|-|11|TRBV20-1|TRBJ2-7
CSASDANEQCF
TGCAGTGCCTCAGACGCAAACGAGCAGTGCTTC
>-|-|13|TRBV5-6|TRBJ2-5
CASSRGVQETQYF
TGTGCCAGCAGCCGGGGCGTCCAAGAGACCCAGTACTTC
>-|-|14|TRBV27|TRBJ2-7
CASSPRDGSYEQYF
TGTGCCAGCAGTCCTCGGGACGGTTCCTACGAGCAGTACTTC
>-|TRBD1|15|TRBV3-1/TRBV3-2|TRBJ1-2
CASSHLDRGAYGYTF
TGTGCCAGCAGCCACCTCGACAGGGGGGCCTATGGCTACACCTTC
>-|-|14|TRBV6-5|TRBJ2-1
CASRRGGSYNEQFF
TGTGCCAGCAGAAGGGGGGGCTCCTACAATGAGCAGTTCTTC
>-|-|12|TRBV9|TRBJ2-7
CASSPPAGEQYF
TGTGCCAGCAGTCCCCCGGCGGGAGAGCAGTACTTC
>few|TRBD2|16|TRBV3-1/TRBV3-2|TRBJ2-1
CASSQFAGDLYNEQFF
TGTGCCAGCAGCCAATTCGCGGGAGACCTCTACAATGAGCAGTTCTTC
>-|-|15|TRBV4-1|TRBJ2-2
CASSQSLTGFGELFF
TGCGCCAGCAGCCAAAGCCTAACCGGATTCGGGGAGCTGTTTTTT
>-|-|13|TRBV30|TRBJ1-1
CAWERTENTEAFF
TGTGCCTGGGAGAGGACAGAGAACACTGAAGCTTTCTTT
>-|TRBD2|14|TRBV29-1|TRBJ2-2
CSVDRLAGTGELFF
TGCAGCGTTGATCGACTAGCGGGCACCGGGGAGCTGTTTTTT
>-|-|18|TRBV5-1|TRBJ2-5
CASSLGDLGAPSQETQYF
TGCGCCAGCAGCTTGGGCGACTTGGGGGCGCCATCCCAAGAGACCCAGTACTTC
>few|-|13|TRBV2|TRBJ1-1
CASSVGENTEAFF
TGTGCCAGCAGTGTGGGTGAGAACACTGAAGCTTTCTTT
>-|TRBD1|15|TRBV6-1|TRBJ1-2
CASSETLQGSYGYTF
TGTGCCAGCAGTGAGACTTTACAGGGGTCCTATGGCTACACCTTC